These T cell receptor beta chains were read from a single sample in a study of T-cell reconstitution after alpha-beta-depleted transplantation in children. MiXCR, run by TCRdb on the PCR reads, gives a single entry per CDR3 protein. The data show 490,000 or so distinct CDR3 sequences, approximately 12% seen once. Sequenced material: PBMCs from the stem cell graft donor, taken from the stem cell graft. These receptors came from a human donor who donated a stem cell graft to a child with combined immunodeficiency. Each CDR3 is given with its conserved first and last residue. D genes are given only for firm matches. Not every row has a clone size; where given, it reads once, few, many or a size class.

>TRBJ1-2|16|.|TRBD1|TRBV12-3/TRBV12-4
CASSSSNRGQGLGYTF
TGTGCCAGCAGTTCCTCCAACAGGGGGCAAGGCTTAGGCTACACCTTC
>TRBJ1-6|14|many|.|TRBV27
CASSSARVNSPLHF
TGTGCCAGCAGCTCCGCGCGGGTTAATTCACCCCTCCACTTT
>TRBJ2-2|12|.|.|TRBV6-5
CASQRGTGELFF
TGTGCCAGCCAGAGAGGTACCGGGGAGCTGTTTTTT
>TRBJ1-4|14|.|.|TRBV7-6
CASSLTRTDEKLFF
TGTGCCAGCAGCTTAACACGGACTGATGAAAAACTGTTTTTT
>TRBJ1-1|15|.|TRBD1|TRBV4-1
CASSQPGQGNTEAFF
TGCGCCAGCAGCCAACCGGGACAGGGCAACACTGAAGCTTTCTTT
>TRBJ2-5|15|few|.|TRBV5-1
CASSLGHAVQETQYF
TGCGCCAGCAGCTTGGGACACGCCGTACAAGAGACCCAGTACTTC
>TRBJ2-3|14|.|TRBD1|TRBV18
CASSPDRITDTQYF
TGTGCCAGCTCACCGGACAGGATCACAGATACGCAGTATTTT
>TRBJ2-5|16|many|TRBD2|TRBV24-1
CATSDLTLAGLETQYF
TGTGCCACCAGTGATCTTACCCTAGCGGGGTTAGAGACCCAGTACTTC
>TRBJ2-5|13|.|TRBD2|TRBV12-3/TRBV12-4
CASSQRTSEPQYF
TGTGCCAGCAGCCAAAGGACTAGCGAGCCCCAGTACTTC
>TRBJ2-1|15|few|TRBD2|TRBV3-1
CASSHLLAGTNEQFF
TGTGCCAGCAGCCACCTACTAGCGGGGACCAATGAGCAGTTCTTC
>TRBJ2-7|15|many|.|TRBV29-1
CSVEDLGCSSYEQYF
TGCAGCGTTGAAGATCTGGGCTGTAGCTCCTACGAGCAGTACTTC
>TRBJ1-1|14|.|.|TRBV18
CASSPSGVDTEAFF
TGTGCCAGCTCACCCTCCGGGGTCGACACTGAAGCTTTCTTT
>TRBJ2-5|11|.|.|TRBV20-1
CSAPWAGTQYF
TGCAGTGCCCCCTGGGCGGGGACCCAGTACTTC
>TRBJ2-1|15|few|TRBD2|TRBV7-2
CASSPTGTSYNEQFF
TGTGCCAGCAGCCCAACCGGGACTAGTTACAATGAGCAGTTCTTC
>TRBJ2-1|16|many|TRBD2|TRBV5-4
CASSSSGAGGYNEQFF
TGTGCCAGCAGCTCCTCGGGAGCGGGGGGGTACAATGAGCAGTTCTTC
>TRBJ1-5|13|.|.|TRBV6-2/TRBV6-3
CASSLQGYQPQHF
TGTGCCAGCAGCCTCCAGGGTTATCAGCCCCAGCATTTT
>TRBJ2-7|13|many|.|TRBV7-8
CASSFPDAREQYF
TGTGCCAGCAGCTTTCCGGACGCGAGGGAGCAGTACTTC
>TRBJ2-7|13|.|.|TRBV9
CASSVGAVFEQYF
TGTGCCAGCAGCGTAGGAGCAGTGTTCGAGCAGTACTTC
>TRBJ2-5|15|.|TRBD2|TRBV6-2/TRBV6-3
CASSYRLAGEETQYF
TGTGCCAGCAGTTATCGGCTAGCGGGGGAAGAGACCCAGTACTTC
>TRBJ2-3|15|few|.|TRBV3-1
CASSQGRFSTDTQYF
TGTGCCAGCAGCCAAGGGCGGTTTAGCACAGATACGCAGTATTTT
>TRBJ1-5|13|.|.|TRBV6-5
CATSTGLNQPQHF
TGTGCCACCTCGACAGGACTTAATCAGCCCCAGCATTTT
>TRBJ2-7|14|.|TRBD2|TRBV7-2
CASSSAGGTYEQYF
TGTGCCAGCAGCTCAGCGGGGGGTACCTACGAGCAGTACTTC
>TRBJ2-7|11|few|.|TRBV6-5
CASTQGWEQYF
TGTGCCAGCACCCAGGGTTGGGAGCAGTACTTC
>TRBJ1-4|16|.|TRBD1|TRBV7-2
CASSFETGGGREKLFF
TGTGCCAGCAGCTTCGAAACAGGGGGCGGGCGTGAAAAACTGTTTTTT
>TRBJ2-1|12|.|.|TRBV7-3
CASSFGQNEQFF
TGTGCCAGCAGCTTCGGACAGAATGAGCAGTTCTTC
>TRBJ1-5|13|.|.|TRBV20-1
CSASDRSNQPQHF
TGCAGTGCAAGTGACAGAAGCAATCAGCCCCAGCATTTT
>TRBJ2-3|15|.|.|TRBV11-2
CASSLVPHLTDTQYF
TGTGCCAGCAGCTTAGTACCTCATCTTACAGATACGCAGTATTTT
>TRBJ2-2|17|few|TRBD1|TRBV24-1
CATSDPAGQGLAGELFF
TGTGCCACCAGTGACCCAGCCGGACAGGGGTTGGCCGGGGAGCTGTTTTTT
>TRBJ2-2|14|.|TRBD1|TRBV7-9
CASSRQGFTGELFF
TGTGCCAGCAGCAGACAGGGGTTCACCGGGGAGCTGTTTTTT
>TRBJ1-3|15|few|.|TRBV5-5
CASSSRPNSGNTIYF
TGTGCCAGCAGCTCAAGACCGAACTCTGGAAACACCATATATTTT
>TRBJ2-5|16|few|.|TRBV9
CASSVEQGLNQETQYF
TGTGCCAGCAGCGTAGAACAGGGACTAAACCAAGAGACCCAGTACTTC
>TRBJ2-7|14|many|TRBD2|TRBV20-1
CSAVGTSGSYEQYF
TGCAGTGCTGTAGGGACTAGCGGGTCCTACGAGCAGTACTTC
>TRBJ2-7|14|many|TRBD2|TRBV29-1
CSALGGSSSYEQYF
TGCAGCGCCCTCGGGGGGAGCAGTTCCTACGAGCAGTACTTC
>TRBJ2-3|13|few|.|TRBV27
CACKPGAGDTQYF
TGTGCCTGCAAACCAGGGGCCGGAGATACGCAGTATTTT
>TRBJ2-6|17|.|TRBD2|TRBV6-2/TRBV6-3
CASSPAGVGSGANVLTF
TGTGCCAGCAGCCCGGCGGGGGTGGGTTCTGGGGCCAACGTCCTGACTTTC
>TRBJ1-2|12|.|.|TRBV2
CASSGLSRGYTF
TGTGCCAGCAGTGGGCTTTCGCGGGGCTACACCTTC
>TRBJ2-1|14|.|TRBD2|TRBV5-1
CASKSSGRYNEQFF
TGCGCCAGCAAGAGTAGCGGGAGGTACAATGAGCAGTTCTTC
>TRBJ2-7|13|many|TRBD1|TRBV28
CASRGQGHYEQYF
TGTGCCAGCAGAGGACAGGGGCACTACGAGCAGTACTTC
>TRBJ2-2|15|few|TRBD1|TRBV7-6
CASSFDRVGTGELFF
TGTGCCAGCAGCTTTGACAGGGTTGGCACCGGGGAGCTGTTTTTT
>TRBJ2-3|12|many|.|TRBV29-1
CSGREWSDTQYF
TGCAGCGGACGTGAGTGGTCAGATACGCAGTATTTT
>TRBJ1-1|15|few|.|TRBV18
CASSPTGSTNTEAFF
TGTGCCAGCTCACCAACGGGGAGTACGAACACTGAAGCTTTCTTT
>TRBJ1-2|13|.|.|TRBV11-1
CASTNDRVYGYTF
TGTGCCAGCACTAACGACCGGGTTTATGGCTACACCTTC
>TRBJ1-4|17|many|.|TRBV25-1
CASSEVGTPATNEKLFF
TGTGCCAGCAGTGAAGTGGGGACCCCTGCAACTAATGAAAAACTGTTTTTT
>TRBJ2-7|14|few|TRBD1|TRBV18
CASSPTGQGYEQYF
TGTGCCAGCTCTCCGACCGGACAGGGCTACGAGCAGTACTTC
>TRBJ1-1|13|many|.|TRBV6-1
CASTAGAGTEAFF
TGTGCCAGTACCGCTGGCGCTGGCACTGAAGCTTTCTTT
>TRBJ2-5|15|few|.|TRBV7-2
CASSLRGAWEETQYF
TGTGCCAGCAGCTTACGGGGGGCTTGGGAAGAGACCCAGTACTTC
>TRBJ2-1|15|few|TRBD2|TRBV20-1
CSARDPGGGASEQFF
TGCAGTGCTAGAGATCCCGGCGGGGGGGCTAGTGAGCAGTTCTTC
>TRBJ1-1|14|few|TRBD1|TRBV7-9
CASSSYRGDTEAFF
TGTGCCAGCAGCTCCTACAGGGGCGACACTGAAGCTTTCTTT
>TRBJ1-1|17|few|TRBD1|TRBV12-3/TRBV12-4
CASSFERTGGRNTEAFF
TGTGCCAGCAGTTTTGAAAGGACAGGGGGCCGGAACACTGAAGCTTTCTTT
>TRBJ2-5|15|many|.|TRBV9
CASSAETGDQETQYF
TGTGCCAGCAGCGCCGAGACCGGGGACCAAGAGACCCAGTACTTC
>TRBJ2-5|15|many|TRBD2|TRBV12-3/TRBV12-4
CASSLTSGYQETQYF
TGTGCCAGCAGTTTGACTAGCGGTTACCAAGAGACCCAGTACTTC
>TRBJ2-7|15|.|.|TRBV7-9
CASSPPYERNYEQYF
TGTGCCAGCAGCCCTCCTTATGAGAGGAACTACGAGCAGTACTTC
>TRBJ2-5|13|.|.|TRBV27
CAGGDPAVQTQYF
TGTGCCGGAGGGGACCCGGCCGTCCAGACCCAGTACTTC